Below are 24 T cell receptor beta chains sequenced from a single sample in a study of identical twins. One entry per CDR3 protein results from TCRdb running MiXCR on the 5' RACE reads. The sample consists of about 480,000 distinct CDR3 sequences, approximately 15% of them appearing once. The data also belong to a second study, concerning yellow fever vaccine responses in identical twins.

The sequenced sample consisted of CD4+ T cells sorted from blood. All receptors derive from a woman younger than 35 in good health.

This clonotype turned up a few times. The gene calls are TRBV12-3 or TRBV12-4 and TRBJ2-3; D unresolved. The CDR3 covers 14 residues. V lost 2 bases and J 2 bases, leaving 8 bases between the germline ends. The CDR3 is CASSLKAHTDTQYF. CDR3 nucleotides: TGTGCCAGCAGTTTAAAAGCGCACACAGATACGCAGTATTTT.

The gene calls are TRBV4-3 and TRBJ2-3; 15 bases are a match to TRBD2. The junction had 10 bases not matched to a gene; V was cut back by 2 bases and J by 4 bases. CDR1 LGHNA and CDR2 YSLEER come from the germline V gene. The CDR3 is 19 amino acids. The CDR3 is CASSQTGTSGRIPPDTQYF. CDR3 nucleotides: TGCGCCAGCAGCCAAACCGGGACTAGCGGGAGGATCCCGCCAGATACGCAGTATTTT.

In this sample, this clonotype turned up a few times. V and J are TRBV6-2 or TRBV6-3 and TRBJ2-1; 7 nucleotides line up with TRBD2. Trimming removed 6 bases from V and 7 bases from J; junction bases left unmatched: 6. The CDR3 has 13 residues. The germline V gene encodes CDR1 MNHEY and CDR2 SVGEGT. The CDR3 nucleotides read TGTGCCAGCAGGAGCGGGACGAAGAATGAGCAGTTCTTC. Encoded protein: CASRSGTKNEQFF.

The table lists this clonotype with many counts. The gene calls are TRBV29-1 and TRBJ2-2; TRBD2 is a possible D gene (5 bases). This CDR3 region has 14 residues. The V end lost 3 bases, the J end lost 3 bases, and 11 bases lay between the germline ends. CDR1 and CDR2 (germline): SQVTM, ANQGSEA. CDR3 residues: CSVEASTYTGELFF. For the CDR3, the DNA is TGCAGCGTTGAGGCTAGCACATACACCGGGGAGCTGTTTTTT.

The chain combines TRBV18 with TRBJ2-7; the D gene is possibly TRBD2 (6 bases). V lost 5 bases and J lost 6, with 14 bases in between. CDR3 length: 13 residues. The germline gives CDR1 KGHSH, CDR2 LQKENI. CDR3 DNA: TGTGCCAGCTCAAGCCAGGGAGGTAGCGAGCAGTACTTC. Translation gives CASSSQGGSEQYF.

The J gene is TRBJ2-1, the V gene TRBV12-3 or TRBV12-4; possible D gene TRBD1, 5 bases. V was clipped by 1 base and J by 3 bases, with 16 bases between them. The length of the CDR3 is 17 residues. CDR3 in DNA: TGTGCCAGCAGTTTAGGAAGAGGCCAGGGCCTCTACAATGAGCAGTTCTTC. This codes for CASSLGRGQGLYNEQFF.

This chain joins TRBV20-1 and TRBJ1-4; D is ambiguous. The germline V and J ends were trimmed by 5 bases and 5 bases, with 15 bases remaining between them. The CDR3 has 14 amino acids. The germline gives CDR1 DFQATT, CDR2 SNEGSKA (reference sequence). The CDR3 spells CSAGGSDGNEKLFF. CDR3 DNA sequence: TGCAGTGCTGGAGGGAGCGACGGGAATGAAAAACTGTTTTTT.

This clonotype was seen more than once but under ten times. The V and J genes are TRBV27 and TRBJ1-1, with D possibly matching TRBD1 (5 bases). Trimming removed 9 bases from V and 4 bases from J, with 18 bases in between. This CDR3 spans 14 amino acids. CDR1 is MNHEY and CDR2 is SMNVEV in the germline V gene (reference sequence). The CDR3 loop is CASRHSRGGTEAFF. As DNA, the CDR3 is TGTGCCAGTAGGCACAGTAGGGGTGGCACTGAAGCTTTCTTT.

This clonotype was recorded a few times. The chain employs TRBV6-1 and TRBJ1-2; a weak D match, TRBD1 (5 bases). Germline V lookup: CDR1 MNHNS, CDR2 SASEGT. The CDR3 length is 16 residues. The V end lost 6 bases, the J end lost 4 bases, and 21 bases lay between the germline ends. The CDR3 bases are TGTGCCAGCAGACTACCCGACAGTTTTGGCGGCTATGGCTACACCTTC. It yields the protein CASRLPDSFGGYGYTF.

This clonotype has a handful of counts. The chain combines TRBV4-1 with TRBJ2-7, with unresolved D. The V and J ends lost 1 base and 0 bases respectively, with 13 bases between them. This CDR3 is built from 16 residues. Germline V gene sequence: CDR1 MGHRA, CDR2 YSYEKL. CDR3 amino acids: CASSQVRAASSYEQYF. The CDR3 nucleotides read TGCGCCAGCAGCCAAGTTCGAGCCGCTAGCTCCTACGAGCAGTACTTC.

There are a few counts of this clonotype. The CDR3 spells CASRDSGGTDTQYF. The DNA for the CDR3 is TGCGCCAGCAGGGATAGCGGGGGCACAGATACGCAGTATTTT. The J gene is TRBJ2-3, the V gene TRBV10-2; TRBD2 matches 8 bases. CDR1 and CDR2 (germline): WSHSY, SAAADI. The CDR3 consists of 14 residues. Trimming cost V 6 bases and J 1 base; bases outside gene matches: 3.

At least ten counts were recorded for this clonotype. V is TRBV12-3 or TRBV12-4 and J is TRBJ1-2, with D perhaps TRBD1 (5 bases). V was shortened by 6 bases and J by 8 bases, with 16 bases between the two germline ends. This CDR3 has 13 amino acids. The CDR3 loop is CASSKPGTKGYTF. The DNA of the CDR3 is TGTGCCAGCAGCAAGCCGGGGACCAAGGGCTACACCTTC.

This clonotype was counted many times. This chain links TRBV5-1 with TRBJ2-7; D unresolved. V was clipped by 3 bases and J by 4 bases, with 5 bases between them. The CDR3 sequence is 11 residues long. Per germline, CDR1 SGHRS and CDR2 YFSETQ. The CDR3 sequence: CASSSEYEQYF. CDR3 DNA: TGCGCCAGCAGCTCGGAGTACGAGCAGTACTTC.

This clonotype has more than one count but fewer than ten. The chain has TRBV20-1 and TRBJ2-5; D remains ambiguous. The CDR3 covers 11 residues. The germline gives CDR1 DFQATT, CDR2 SNEGSKA (reference sequence). The ends were cut back, 5 bases at V and 5 bases at J, with 9 bases in the middle. In nucleotides, the CDR3 is TGCAGTGCTCCGTATGGGGAGACCCAGTACTTC. Protein: CSAPYGETQYF.

The gene calls are TRBV6-1 and TRBJ2-1; TRBD2 is a possible D gene (6 bases). The CDR3 consists of 13 residues. Germline CDR1 and CDR2: MNHNS and SASEGT. Between the trimmed V and J ends, which lost 7 bases and 7 bases, there was a span of 14 bases. The DNA of the CDR3 is TGTGCCAGCATCCGACTAGGCTTAAATGAGCAGTTCTTC. As protein: CASIRLGLNEQFF.

The CDR3 nucleotides read TGTGCCAGCAGCCAAACCGGGCGGTATGAAGAGACCCAGTACTTC. The encoded protein is CASSQTGRYEETQYF. The chain couples TRBV3-1 to TRBJ2-5; D remains ambiguous. Germline assignment: CDR1 LGHDT and CDR2 YNNKEL (reference sequence). This CDR3 is 15 amino acids long. The V gene lost 2 bases and the J gene lost 3 bases, with 13 bases spanning the gap.

The rearrangement uses TRBV29-1 and TRBJ1-2; 7 nucleotides line up with TRBD1. The V gene end was trimmed by 7 bases and the J gene end by 8 bases; junction bases not matched to a gene: 13. CDR3 length: 13 residues. In germline, CDR1 is SQVTM, CDR2 ANQGSEA. The CDR3 loop is CSARDSLPGGYTF. For the CDR3, the DNA is TGCAGCGCCCGGGACAGCCTCCCGGGGGGCTACACCTTC.

This chain joins TRBV5-1 and TRBJ1-2; perhaps TRBD1 as D (5 bases). The V gene lost 0 bases and the J gene lost 6 bases, with 18 bases spanning the gap. Germline CDR1 is SGHRS and CDR2 is YFSETQ. The CDR3 consists of 16 residues. The CDR3 sequence: CASSLDQGSAHDGYTF. The DNA for the CDR3 is TGCGCCAGCAGCTTGGATCAGGGTAGTGCTCACGATGGCTACACCTTC.

The rearrangement links TRBV2 to TRBJ1-2; D call uncertain. The germline gives CDR1 SNHLY, CDR2 FYNNEI. Trimming shortened V by 8 bases and J by 6 bases, and 10 bases separated the two germline ends. The CDR3 sequence is 11 residues long. For the CDR3, the DNA is TGTGCCAGCCGCGACGCCCATGGCTACACCTTC. Protein sequence: CASRDAHGYTF.

The chain couples TRBV11-2 to TRBJ2-5, with 7 nucleotides matching TRBD2. Germline assignment: CDR1 SGHAT and CDR2 FQNNGV. CDR3 length equals 16 residues. V dropped 2 bases and J dropped 3; count of bases not matched to a gene: 9. The CDR3, as DNA: TGTGCCAGCAGCTTAAGAGGGACTATCAACGAAGAGACCCAGTACTTC. Translating gives CASSLRGTINEETQYF.

This clonotype came up many times. This chain joins TRBV29-1 and TRBJ2-1; the D gene is possibly TRBD2 (5 bases). CDR1 SQVTM and CDR2 ANQGSEA come from the germline V gene. This CDR3 has 14 residues. Deletions cut 2 bases from V and 1 base from J, with 9 bases between. The CDR3 loop is CSVELRVSYNEQFF. Written as DNA, the CDR3 is TGCAGCGTTGAATTGAGGGTATCCTACAATGAGCAGTTCTTC.

Comments on this clonotype: This may stem from a read error, because a much larger clone lies one nucleotide away. This chain links TRBV7-2 with TRBJ1-1, with TRBD1 as a possible D gene (5 bases). Per germline, CDR1 SGHTA and CDR2 FQGNSA. V was cut by 3 bases and J by 6 bases, with 17 bases left in between. This CDR3 comprises 15 residues. In DNA form, the CDR3 reads TGTGCCAGCAGCTTCCGGGGCAAGTTAAACTCTGAAGCTTTCTTT. Residues: CASSFRGKLNSEAFF.

V is TRBV19 and J is TRBJ1-2; no definite D call. Germline lookup yields CDR1 LNHDA and CDR2 SQIVND (reference sequence). CDR3 size: 15 residues. Trimming shortened V by 3 bases and J by 2 bases, and 13 bases separated the two germline ends. The CDR3 sequence: CASSISSGANYGYTF. DNA of the CDR3: TGTGCCAGTAGTATTAGCTCCGGAGCGAACTATGGCTACACCTTC.

The V call is TRBV5-5, the J call TRBJ2-3; no firm D call. With 8 bases removed from V and 4 bases from J, the gap between germline ends came to 14 bases. The germline gives CDR1 SGHKS, CDR2 YYEKEE (reference sequence). The CDR3 runs 13 residues. This CDR3 reads CASSGVGPDTQYF. As DNA, the CDR3 is TGTGCCAGTTCCGGAGTTGGACCAGATACGCAGTATTTT.